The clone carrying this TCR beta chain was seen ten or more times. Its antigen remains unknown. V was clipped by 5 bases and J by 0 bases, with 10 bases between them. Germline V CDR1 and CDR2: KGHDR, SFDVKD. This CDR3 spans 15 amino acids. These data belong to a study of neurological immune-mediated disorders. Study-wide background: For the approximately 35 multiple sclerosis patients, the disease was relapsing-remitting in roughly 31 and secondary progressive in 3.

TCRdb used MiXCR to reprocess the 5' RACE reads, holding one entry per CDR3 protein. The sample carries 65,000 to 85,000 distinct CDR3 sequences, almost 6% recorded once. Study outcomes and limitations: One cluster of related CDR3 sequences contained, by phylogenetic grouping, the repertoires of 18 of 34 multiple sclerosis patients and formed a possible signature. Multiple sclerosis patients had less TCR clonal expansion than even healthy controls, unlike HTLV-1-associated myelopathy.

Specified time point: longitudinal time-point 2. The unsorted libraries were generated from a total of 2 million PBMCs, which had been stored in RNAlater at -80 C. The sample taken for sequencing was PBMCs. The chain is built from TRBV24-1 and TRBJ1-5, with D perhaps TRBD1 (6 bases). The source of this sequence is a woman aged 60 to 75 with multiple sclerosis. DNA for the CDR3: TGTGCCACCAGTGGGGGGGGCTATAGCAATCAGCCCCAGCATTTT. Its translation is CATSGGGYSNQPQHF.